Sequencing of this TCR beta chain was carried out in a study of blood T cell repertoires in COVID-19. The overall study: The United States, Italy and Spain were the sources of the acute and convalescent COVID-19 samples. Sample material is recorded as cDNA or gDNA derived from T cells, B-cell-depleted T cells, or PBMCs.

The CDR3 contains 15 residues. Germline lookup yields CDR1 SGHRS and CDR2 YFSETQ. Trimming removed 6 bases from V and 1 base from J; junction bases left unmatched: 10. In the original analysis: Estimates of nucleated cell counts were drawn from the amplification of reference gene primers. Profiled with immunoSEQ multiplex PCR; TCRdb holds only in-frame clones, not every one. V, J and clone size are taken as reported in that table, and D and trimming were inferred from the DNA itself. Of fewer than 250,000 clones listed, over 80% are singletons. It was during active infection that Seattle patients were enrolled and then longitudinally followed.

This sequence joins TRBV5-1 and TRBJ2-7, with 7 bases fitting TRBD1. Material for sequencing was peripheral blood. The receptor was derived from a man aged 60 to 69 with COVID-19, enrolled during active disease. The CDR3 DNA reads TGCGCCAGCAACCAGGGACAGACATTTTCCTACGAGCAGTACTTC. Protein sequence: CASNQGQTFSYEQYF.